Listed below are T cell receptor beta chains from one sample, sequenced in a study of blood T cell repertoires in COVID-19. Sequenced by immunoSEQ multiplex PCR; TCRdb stores in-frame clones only, minus some. The sample records 94,000 or so clones, 84% being singletons. The sample comprised peripheral blood. These receptors originate from a man in his sixties with acute or convalescent COVID-19. CDR3s include the opening cysteine and the closing phenylalanine or tryptophan. A D gene is named only where the DNA matches it firmly. A row's size may be missing; if present it is once, few, many or a size class.

DNA: TGCGCCAGCAGCACTAGCGGGGAGAACAATGAGCAGTTCTTC
CDR3: CASSTSGENNEQFF
V: TRBV5-1
size: .
D: TRBD2
J: TRBJ2-1

DNA: TGTGCCAGCAGCAAAGATCGGGTTCGCGGACAATGGTATGGCTACACCTTC
CDR3: CASSKDRVRGQWYGYTF
V: TRBV21-1
size: .
D: .
J: TRBJ1-2

DNA: TGCGCCAGCAGCTCGAAAACAGGTAACTATGGCTACACCTTC
CDR3: CASSSKTGNYGYTF
V: TRBV5-1
size: .
D: .
J: TRBJ1-2

DNA: TGTGCCAGCAGCTTGGTAGGGACAGCTTATGGCTACACCTTC
CDR3: CASSLVGTAYGYTF
V: TRBV5-5
size: .
D: TRBD1
J: TRBJ1-2

DNA: TGTGCCGCCACCCCAGGGGGCAATCAGCCCCAGCATTTT
CDR3: CAATPGGNQPQHF
V: TRBV30
size: .
D: .
J: TRBJ1-5

DNA: TGTGCCACCAGCAGAGGTCCGGGACAGGGGGCTTTTGAAGCTTTCTTT
CDR3: CATSRGPGQGAFEAFF
V: TRBV15
size: once
D: TRBD1
J: TRBJ1-1

DNA: TGTGCCAGCAGCTTGGCCAACAGGGCCAACTATGGCTACACCTTC
CDR3: CASSLANRANYGYTF
V: TRBV5-4
size: once
D: .
J: TRBJ1-2

DNA: TGCGCCAGCAGCCAAGGGACAGGGAGGATTGAAAAACTGTTTTTT
CDR3: CASSQGTGRIEKLFF
V: TRBV4-1
size: once
D: TRBD1
J: TRBJ1-4

DNA: TGTGCCAGCAGACGACAGGGGGAGAATTCACCCCTCCACTTT
CDR3: CASRRQGENSPLHF
V: TRBV7-3
size: .
D: TRBD1
J: TRBJ1-6

DNA: TGTGCCAGTAGCCCCACTAGCGGGGGAAATGAGCAGTTCTTC
CDR3: CASSPTSGGNEQFF
V: TRBV19
size: .
D: TRBD2
J: TRBJ2-1

DNA: TGTGCCAGCAGCTTAGGGACAGGAGTGTACTATGGCTACACCTTC
CDR3: CASSLGTGVYYGYTF
V: TRBV7-2
size: .
D: TRBD1
J: TRBJ1-2

DNA: TGCAGTGCTGGGCCATCCTACGAGCAGTACTTC
CDR3: CSAGPSYEQYF
V: TRBV20-1
size: .
D: .
J: TRBJ2-7

DNA: TGCGCCAGCAGGACAGGGAGCACAGATACGCAGTATTTT
CDR3: CASRTGSTDTQYF
V: TRBV10-2
size: .
D: TRBD1
J: TRBJ2-3

DNA: TGCGCCAGCAGCCGCACGACTAGCAACTACGAGCAGTACTTC
CDR3: CASSRTTSNYEQYF
V: TRBV5-1
size: .
D: TRBD2
J: TRBJ2-7

DNA: TGTGCCAGCAGCGCCGGACAGGGACGTGGCTACACCTTC
CDR3: CASSAGQGRGYTF
V: TRBV7-3
size: .
D: TRBD1
J: TRBJ1-2

DNA: TGTGCCAGCAGTGAAACTTACTATGGCTACACCTTC
CDR3: CASSETYYGYTF
V: TRBV2
size: few
D: .
J: TRBJ1-2

DNA: TGTGCCAGCAGTACAGGGTTTAGGGCTAGAGATACGCAGTATTTT
CDR3: CASSTGFRARDTQYF
V: TRBV5-6
size: .
D: .
J: TRBJ2-3

DNA: TGTGCCAGCTCACCGCGGACGGCGGGGGAGCAGTTCTTC
CDR3: CASSPRTAGEQFF
V: TRBV18
size: .
D: .
J: TRBJ2-1

DNA: TGTGCCATCAGTCCCCGGGGGGATGGAAACACCATATATTTT
CDR3: CAISPRGDGNTIYF
V: TRBV10-3
size: .
D: .
J: TRBJ1-3

DNA: TGTGCCAGCAGCTTAAGTGGCGGGCTGACTGAAGCTTTCTTT
CDR3: CASSLSGGLTEAFF
V: TRBV7-3
size: .
D: .
J: TRBJ1-1

DNA: TGTGCCAGCACCATGACATATTCACCCCTCCACTTT
CDR3: CASTMTYSPLHF
V: TRBV28
size: once
D: .
J: TRBJ1-6

DNA: TGTGCCAGCAGCTTACAGACACCTGGAAACACCATATATTTT
CDR3: CASSLQTPGNTIYF
V: TRBV5-5
size: .
D: .
J: TRBJ1-3

DNA: TGTGCCAGCAGCTTATTGGGCAGGGAAGACTTACCCCGTAATTCACCCCTCCACTTT
CDR3: CASSLLGREDLPRNSPLHF
V: TRBV7-6
size: .
D: .
J: TRBJ1-6

DNA: TGTGCCAGTTACGGACTAAACTATGGCTACACCTTC
CDR3: CASYGLNYGYTF
V: TRBV6-5
size: .
D: .
J: TRBJ1-2

DNA: TGTGCCAGTAGTATATCTCCGAGCACCGGGGAGCTGTTTTTT
CDR3: CASSISPSTGELFF
V: TRBV19
size: .
D: .
J: TRBJ2-2

DNA: TGTGCTAGTGCCCTGCGGGAGGGGGCCCAGCCCCAGCATTTT
CDR3: CASALREGAQPQHF
V: TRBV12-5
size: .
D: TRBD1
J: TRBJ1-5

DNA: TGTGCCAGTAGCCCCTCCCTAAGGGGGCACGGAAACACCATATATTTT
CDR3: CASSPSLRGHGNTIYF
V: TRBV19
size: .
D: TRBD1
J: TRBJ1-3

DNA: TGCGCCAGCAGCCAAGATCTAGCTAGGGGAACTAGCAGAACTAACAATGAGCAGTTCTTC
CDR3: CASSQDLARGTSRTNNEQFF
V: TRBV4-3
size: .
D: .
J: TRBJ2-1

DNA: TGTGCCAGCAGGTTCGGAGGGGAATTTTCTGGAAACACCATATATTTT
CDR3: CASRFGGEFSGNTIYF
V: TRBV5-5
size: .
D: .
J: TRBJ1-3

DNA: TGTGCCAGCAACGCCGGACAGTATAATTCACCCCTCCACTTT
CDR3: CASNAGQYNSPLHF
V: TRBV5-4
size: .
D: .
J: TRBJ1-6

DNA: TGTGCTAGCTCCACAGGGTCCGAGCAGTACTTC
CDR3: CASSTGSEQYF
V: TRBV12-5
size: .
D: .
J: TRBJ2-7

DNA: TGCGCCAGCAGCTTAGGCGGACAGGGCTCCTACAATGAGCAGTTCTTC
CDR3: CASSLGGQGSYNEQFF
V: TRBV5-1
size: once
D: TRBD1
J: TRBJ2-1

DNA: TGTGCCAGCAGCCGCACCCGCGGCTACGAGCAGTACTTC
CDR3: CASSRTRGYEQYF
V: TRBV7-2
size: .
D: .
J: TRBJ2-7